This T cell receptor beta chain came from a study of shared clonotypes between healthy human individuals. Assay: immunoSEQ multiplex PCR; the TCRdb copy retains only in-frame clones and omits some. The sample contains about 2.3 million clones, 85% to 95% of which appear only once. The clonotype comes from a man younger than 35 in good health. Some clones in this sample may be carry-over from other donors' samples. Sequencing was done on a sample of naive CD4+ T cells from PBMCs. Subset of the sample: CD45RA+ positively selected.

Here the CDR3 DNA reads TGTGCCAGCAGTGAAGCGTCTGGAAACACCATATATTTT. Its translation: CASSEASGNTIYF. The chain couples TRBV2 to TRBJ1-3, with D unclear. V lost 0 bases to trimming and J lost 1 base, with 1 base between them. The CDR3 covers 13 residues. Per the germline V gene, CDR1 is SNHLY and CDR2 is FYNNEI.